Presented here are 26 T cell receptor beta chains from one specimen sequenced in a study of cytomegalovirus exposure and HLA in healthy donors. This PCR relied on a set of 60 Vbeta primers and 13 Jbeta primers. The table came from immunoSEQ multiplex PCR; TCRdb's copy has only in-frame clones and leaves some out. The sample includes under 200,000 clones, about three quarters of them seen just once. Sequencing was done on a sample of PBMCs. The receptors come from a female donor in good health and CMV-seronegative.

Written as DNA, the CDR3 is TGTGCCAGCAGTTTCACCAGGGGATGGGGTCAGCCCCAGCATTTT. As protein: CASSFTRGWGQPQHF. V and J are TRBV27 and TRBJ1-5, with D possibly matching TRBD1 (6 bases). V dropped 3 bases and J dropped 6 bases, with 15 bases sitting between them. Germline V gene sequence: CDR1 MNHEY, CDR2 SMNVEV (reference sequence). This CDR3 has 15 amino acids.

The rearrangement uses TRBV11-2 and TRBJ2-5; no clear D gene. Germline V gene data show CDR1 as SGHAT and CDR2 as FQNNGV. V was trimmed by 1 base and J by 1 base, leaving 10 bases between them. The CDR3 runs 15 residues. CDR3 DNA: TGTGCCAGCAGCTTAGTTCCCCTACTCCAAGAGACCCAGTACTTC. Translating gives CASSLVPLLQETQYF.

The chain links TRBV28 to TRBJ1-6; the D gene is possibly TRBD1 (5 bases). This CDR3 contains 15 residues. Germline-derived CDR1 and CDR2 are MDHEN and SYDVKM. V was shortened by 8 bases and J by 4 bases, with 15 bases between the two germline ends. CDR3 sequence: CASSSDTGYNSPLHF. CDR3 sequence (DNA): TGTGCCAGCTCGTCGGATACAGGATATAATTCACCCCTCCACTTT.

V and J are TRBV25-1 and TRBJ2-3; 7 bases match TRBD1. With 6 bases clipped from V and 2 bases from J, the junction kept 2 bases outside the gene matches. CDR3 length: 13 residues. CDR1 and CDR2 (germline): MGHDK, SYGVNS. The CDR3 nucleotides are TGTGCCAGCAGGGACAGGTCCACAGATACGCAGTATTTT. Protein: CASRDRSTDTQYF.

The V call is TRBV11-3, the J call TRBJ2-1; D may be TRBD1 (6 bases). V was trimmed by 6 bases and J by 9 bases, leaving 24 bases between them. CDR1 SGHNT and CDR2 YENEEA come from the germline V gene. The CDR3 contains 16 residues. The CDR3 DNA sequence: TGTGCCAGCAGAGGGGCCGTGGGTCGACAGGATGTTGAGCAGTTCTTC. It encodes CASRGAVGRQDVEQFF.

This chain uses TRBV28 with TRBJ2-7; tentatively, D is TRBD2 (6 bases). Per the germline V gene, CDR1 is MDHEN and CDR2 is SYDVKM. V lost 4 bases and J 0 bases, leaving 10 bases between the germline ends. The CDR3 covers 14 residues. The CDR3 sequence: CASSSHGSSYEQYF. For the CDR3, the DNA is TGTGCCAGCAGTTCTCACGGGAGCTCCTACGAGCAGTACTTC.

Written as DNA, the CDR3 is TGTGCCAGCAGACCAAACAGGGTTCCCTACGAGCAGTACTTC. Its protein is CASRPNRVPYEQYF. V gene TRBV6-5 combines with J gene TRBJ2-7; maybe TRBD1 (6 bases). The CDR3 runs to 14 residues. V gave up 6 bases and J gave up 2 bases, with 14 bases separating them. Germline values: CDR1 MNHEY, CDR2 SVGAGI.

The J gene is TRBJ1-1, the V gene TRBV7-2; D might be TRBD1 (6 bases). The germline V and J ends were trimmed by 5 bases and 2 bases, with 15 bases remaining between them. The CDR3 loop spans 15 amino acids. Germline CDR1 and CDR2: SGHTA and FQGNSA. The CDR3: CASSRLQGRNTEAFF. CDR3 sequence (DNA): TGTGCCAGCAGCCGACTACAGGGTAGAAACACTGAAGCTTTCTTT. The variable domain in full, with the rest retrieved from reference TRBV7-2 and TRBJ1-1, is GAGVSQSPSNKVTEKGKDVELRCDPISGHTALYWYRQSLGQGLEFLIYFQGNSAPDKSGLPSDRFSAERTGGSVSTLTIQRTQQEDSAVYLCASSRLQGRNTEAFFGQGTRLTVV.

The CDR3, as DNA: TGTGCCAGCAGCTACCTAGAGGGAGATACGCAGTATTTT. It encodes CASSYLEGDTQYF. The chain is built from TRBV11-2 and TRBJ2-3; the D gene is possibly TRBD2 (5 bases). The CDR3 covers 13 residues. Trimming left V 4 bases short and J 5 bases short, with 10 bases between. The V gene's germline CDR1 is SGHAT and CDR2 FQNNGV. Full variable domain (outside the CDR3, taken from reference TRBV11-2 and TRBJ2-3): EAGVAQSPRYKIIEKRQSVAFWCNPISGHATLYWYQQILGQGPKLLIQFQNNGVVDDSQLPKDRFSAERLKGVDSTLKIQPAKLEDSAVYLCASSYLEGDTQYFGPGTRLTVL.

The chain is built from TRBV9 and TRBJ2-1, with D tentatively TRBD1 (6 bases). Trimming took 1 base from V and 9 from J, leaving 17 bases between them. This CDR3 spans 15 amino acids. Germline V gene sequence: CDR1 SGDLS, CDR2 YYNGEE. The CDR3 coding sequence is TGTGCCAGCAGCGTATTACCAGGGGAAGTCGGTGAGCAGTTCTTC. This sequence encodes CASSVLPGEVGEQFF.

The chain uses TRBV14 and TRBJ2-1, with TRBD2 matching 10 bases. This CDR3 contains 15 residues. After removal of 4 bases from V and 7 bases from J, the junction contained 7 bases not matched to a gene. Germline V gene lookup returns CDR1 SGHDN and CDR2 FVKESK. CDR3 nucleotide sequence: TGTGCCAGCAGCCCAACTAGCGGGGTGAAGAATGAGCAGTTCTTC. Translation: CASSPTSGVKNEQFF.

The chain joins TRBV29-1 to TRBJ2-5; perhaps TRBD2 as D (5 bases). The V end lost 4 bases, the J end lost 11 bases, and 17 bases lay between the germline ends. The CDR3 runs to 12 residues. CDR1 is SQVTM, CDR2 ANQGSEA, per germline. DNA for the CDR3: TGCAGCGTTGTTCTCGTAACGAGGGAGCAGTACTTC. It specifies CSVVLVTREQYF.

The chain has TRBV6-5 and TRBJ1-3, with 8 bases aligning to TRBD1. The CDR3 sequence is 14 residues long. Germline V gives CDR1 MNHEY, CDR2 SVGAGI. V lost 7 bases and J lost 4; bases outside the gene matches: 6. CDR3 nucleotides: TGTGCCAGCACCCCGACAGGGGACGGAAACACCATATATTTT. Its translation is CASTPTGDGNTIYF.

The chain joins TRBV30 to TRBJ2-5; 11 bases match TRBD2. The DNA end is a closer match to TRBJ2-7, so the J assignment may be wrong. The CDR3 totals 17 residues. The germline gives CDR1 GTSNPN, CDR2 SVGIG (reference sequence). The CDR3 loop is CAWSVLDGLAGLNEQYF. The CDR3 nucleotides read TGTGCCTGGAGTGTACTCGACGGACTAGCGGGTTTAAACGAGCAGTACTTC.

In DNA, the CDR3 is TGCGCCAGCAGCAGGTCGTTGGGACTAGCGGACTACAATGAGCAGTTCTTC. As protein: CASSRSLGLADYNEQFF. The genes are TRBV5-1 and TRBJ2-1; 11 bases line up with TRBD2. J gave up 3 bases and V 4 bases, and 9 bases lay outside the gene matches. The germline V gene encodes CDR1 SGHRS and CDR2 YFSETQ. The CDR3 totals 17 residues.

This chain joins TRBV30 and TRBJ1-2; possible D gene TRBD1, 5 bases. The CDR3 extends over 12 amino acids. V was cut by 2 bases and J by 8 bases, with 12 bases left in between. Germline V gene sequence: CDR1 GTSNPN, CDR2 SVGIG (reference sequence). The CDR3 spells CAWSYGAGGYTF. For the CDR3, the DNA is TGTGCCTGGAGTTATGGGGCAGGGGGCTACACCTTC.

The J gene is TRBJ2-7, the V gene TRBV29-1; D is unclear. Trimming cost V 0 bases and J 3 bases, with 9 bases left between them. Germline CDR1 reads SQVTM; CDR2 reads ANQGSEA. The CDR3 runs 13 residues. For the CDR3, the DNA is TGCAGCGTTGAAGATCAGACTGGCTACGAGCAGTACTTC. The encoded protein is CSVEDQTGYEQYF.

The table lists this clone with a few counts. The chain combines TRBV5-5 with TRBJ2-7, with 7 bases fitting TRBD2. J gave up 6 bases and V 4 bases, and 7 bases lay outside the gene matches. The CDR3 sequence is 13 residues long. The germline CDR1 and CDR2 sequences are SGHKS and YYEKEE (reference sequence). The DNA of the CDR3 is TGTGCCAGCAGCCTAGCGGTTTCGTCCGAGCAGTACTTC. Translated: CASSLAVSSEQYF. Combining the CDR3 with reference TRBV5-5 and TRBJ2-7 gives the whole variable domain DAGVTQSPTHLIKTRGQQVTLRCSPISGHKSVSWYQQVLGQGPQFIFQYYEKEERGRGNFPDRFSARQFPNYSSELNVNALLLGDSALYLCASSLAVSSEQYFGPGTRLTVT.

V and J are TRBV7-3 and TRBJ2-5, with 8 bases identical to TRBD1. This CDR3 is 14 amino acids long. V dropped 4 bases and J dropped 4; count of bases not matched to a gene: 5. From germline, CDR1 is SGHTA and CDR2 FQGTGA. The CDR3 DNA reads TGTGCCAGCAGCTCGACAGGGGTCTCAGAGACCCAGTACTTC. It translates to CASSSTGVSETQYF. Looking up the rest from reference TRBV7-3 and TRBJ2-5 gives the full variable domain: GAGVSQTPSNKVTEKGKYVELRCDPISGHTALYWYRQSLGQGPEFLIYFQGTGAADDSGLPNDRFFAVRPEGSVSTLKIQRTERGDSAVYLCASSSTGVSETQYFGPGTRLLVL.

V is TRBV28 and J is TRBJ2-3; tentative D call: TRBD2 (5 bases). The V gene lost 10 bases and the J gene lost 1 base, with 12 bases spanning the gap. Germline V gives CDR1 MDHEN, CDR2 SYDVKM. The CDR3 runs to 13 residues. CDR3 bases: TGTGCCACCTGGACTCCAGGCACAGATACGCAGTATTTT. It is translated as CATWTPGTDTQYF. Looking up the rest from reference TRBV28 and TRBJ2-3 gives the full variable domain: DVKVTQSSRYLVKRTGEKVFLECVQDMDHENMFWYRQDPGLGLRLIYFSYDVKMKEKGDIPEGYSVSREKKERFSLILESASTNQTSMYLCATWTPGTDTQYFGPGTRLTVL.

The chain recombines TRBV28 with TRBJ1-6; tentatively, D is TRBD1 (5 bases). This CDR3 is 14 amino acids long. Germline loops: CDR1 MDHEN, CDR2 SYDVKM. The chain's CDR3 is CAIGGSSYNSPLHF. In DNA, the CDR3 is TGTGCTATCGGGGGAAGCTCCTATAATTCACCCCTCCACTTT.

The rearrangement uses TRBV11-2 and TRBJ2-3; 9 bases match TRBD2. V was pared by 3 bases and J by 5 bases, with 6 bases of the junction left unmatched. The germline V gene has CDR1 SGHAT and CDR2 FQNNGV. The CDR3 consists of 15 residues. The CDR3 coding sequence is TGTGCCAGCAGCTTTGGCGGGAGGGCCCTAGATACGCAGTATTTT. This codes for CASSFGGRALDTQYF.

The chain carries TRBV19 and TRBJ2-6; 7 nucleotides align to TRBD1. CDR3 length: 18 residues. V lost 1 base and J lost 3; bases outside the gene matches: 9. Germline loops: CDR1 LNHDA, CDR2 SQIVND (reference sequence). For the CDR3, the DNA is TGTGCCAGTAGTATAGTCGTCGGACAGGAGGTTGGGGCCAACGTCCTGACTTTC. Translating gives CASSIVVGQEVGANVLTF.

The genes are TRBV9 and TRBJ2-4, with 10 bases that match TRBD2. Germline trimming cut 3 bases from V and 7 bases from J; bases unmatched to any gene: 4. The germline V gene encodes CDR1 SGDLS and CDR2 YYNGEE. The CDR3 totals 14 residues. This chain's CDR3 is CASSGEGLANIQYF. The CDR3, as DNA: TGTGCCAGCAGCGGGGAGGGACTAGCGAACATTCAGTACTTC.

The chain has TRBV7-2 and TRBJ1-1, with D uncertain. Germline V gives CDR1 SGHTA, CDR2 FQGNSA. CDR3 length: 14 amino acids. Trimming cost V 3 bases and J 0 bases, with 8 bases left between them. The CDR3 DNA is TGTGCCAGCAGCTTTAACACATTGAACACTGAAGCTTTCTTT. Its translation: CASSFNTLNTEAFF.

The CDR3: CASRPLDRENTEAFF. The CDR3 DNA sequence: TGTGCCAGTAGGCCCTTGGACAGGGAGAACACTGAAGCTTTCTTT. The chain uses TRBV19 and TRBJ1-1; 8 bases fit TRBD1. The CDR3 contains 15 residues. Trimming at V came to 6 bases and at J to 1 base, leaving 7 bases not matched to a gene. Germline CDR1 and CDR2: LNHDA and SQIVND (reference sequence).